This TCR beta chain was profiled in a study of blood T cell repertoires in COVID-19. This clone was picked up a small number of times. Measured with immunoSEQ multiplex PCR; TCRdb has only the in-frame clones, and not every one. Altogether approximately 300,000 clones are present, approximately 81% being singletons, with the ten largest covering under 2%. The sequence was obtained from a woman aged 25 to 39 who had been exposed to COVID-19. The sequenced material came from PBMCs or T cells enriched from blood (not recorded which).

CDR3: CASSLTQGVPNQPQHF. In nucleotides, the CDR3 is TGTGCCAGCAGTCTCACACAGGGGGTCCCTAATCAGCCCCAGCATTTT. V is TRBV28 and J is TRBJ1-5; 8 nucleotides match TRBD1. Germline values: CDR1 MDHEN, CDR2 SYDVKM. V gave up 5 bases and J gave up 4 bases; unmatched junction bases: 10. This CDR3 spans 16 amino acids.